This T cell receptor (beta chain) was documented in a study of T cell repertoires in cytomegalovirus infection. Using its own MiXCR run on the reads, TCRdb lists one record per CDR3 protein. The table has around 740,000 distinct CDR3 sequences, 35% seen once. CDR3 length: 19 amino acids. The ends lost 1 base at V and 3 bases at J; junction bases unmatched: 14. CDR1 SGHDN and CDR2 FVKESK come from the germline V gene. The clonotype comes from a human donor in good health (CMV status not recorded). Some clones in this sample may be carry-over from other donors' samples. The material sequenced was PBMCs. The J gene is TRBJ2-2, the V gene TRBV14; TRBD2 agrees at 7 bases. Here the CDR3 DNA reads TGTGCCAGCAGCCAAGTCCCGGTATGGGATCGGGAGGACACCGGGGAGCTGTTTTTT. Translation: CASSQVPVWDREDTGELFF.